The rows below give T cell receptor beta chains drawn from one sample of a study of Ad26.COV2.S vaccination and SARS-CoV-2 variants. Profiling relied on immunoSEQ multiplex PCR, and the TCRdb table lists in-frame clones only, not all of them. Of 300,000 to 350,000 clones listed, roughly 89% are singletons. The starting material was peripheral blood, obtained in a trial of Ad26.COV2.S vaccine versus placebo. These receptor sequences come from a person between 18 and 65 years old who received the Ad26.COV2.S COVID-19 vaccine or a placebo. CDR3s leave out the opening cysteine and the closing phenylalanine or tryptophan. The order of the fields is V gene, CDR3 protein.

V: TRBV4-3; CDR3: ASSQGYGAGIEQY
V: TRBV4-3; CDR3: ASSQDRTASTDTQY
V: TRBV18; CDR3: ASSPTSTNEKLF
V: TRBV6-5; CDR3: ASTGRYNSPLH
V: TRBV6-5; CDR3: ASSYYSGIQETQY
V: TRBV9; CDR3: ASSVGVGSYNEQF
V: TRBV2; CDR3: ASSVVRVRTEAF
V: TRBV28; CDR3: ASSLLRQGNQPQH
V: TRBV28; CDR3: ASGDSLKKKLF
V: TRBV5-1; CDR3: ASSLDVGGGVQY
V: TRBV28; CDR3: ASGLPTNEKLF
V: TRBV6-2/TRBV6-3; CDR3: ASSYRQGLF
V: TRBV5-6; CDR3: ASSFENSPLH
V: TRBV20-1; CDR3: SASRYNEQF
V: TRBV11-3; CDR3: ASSLETGTGNYEQY
V: TRBV19; CDR3: ASNSGPSTDQPQH
V: TRBV9; CDR3: ASSGGLIGYEQY
V: TRBV10-3; CDR3: AISPGTENTEAF
V: TRBV5-1; CDR3: ASSSDIGNEQY
V: TRBV3-1/TRBV3-2; CDR3: ASSKTRDRVSEAF
V: TRBV27; CDR3: ASSLRSVGTEAENEQY
V: TRBV15; CDR3: ATSRAEQKYNQPQH
V: TRBV13; CDR3: ASTPYPNTEAF
V: TRBV4-1; CDR3: ASSQDFPSDTQY
V: TRBV12-5; CDR3: ASGYDYQPQH
V: TRBV28; CDR3: ASSKGGYSGNTIY